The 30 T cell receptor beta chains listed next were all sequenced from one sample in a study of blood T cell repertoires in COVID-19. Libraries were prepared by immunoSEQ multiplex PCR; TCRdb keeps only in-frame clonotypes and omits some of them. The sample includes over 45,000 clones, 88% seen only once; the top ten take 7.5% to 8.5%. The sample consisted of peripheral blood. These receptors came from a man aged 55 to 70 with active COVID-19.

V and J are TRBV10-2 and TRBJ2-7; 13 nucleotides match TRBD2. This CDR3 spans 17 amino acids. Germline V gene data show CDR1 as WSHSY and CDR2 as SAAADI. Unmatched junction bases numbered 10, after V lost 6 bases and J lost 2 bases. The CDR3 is CASRDSPGTSGTYEQYF. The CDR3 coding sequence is TGCGCCAGCAGGGATTCCCCAGGGACTAGCGGGACCTACGAGCAGTACTTC.

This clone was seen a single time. CDR3 nucleotides: TGTGCCAGCAGCCCCCGGACAGGGGGCGACGTTGCAACTAATGAAAAACTGTTTTTT. Translating it yields CASSPRTGGDVATNEKLFF. This chain links TRBV4-2 with TRBJ1-4; TRBD1 aligns across 11 bases. CDR3 length: 19 amino acids. The J segment lost 0 bases and the V segment lost 4 bases, leaving 10 bases of the junction unmatched. CDR1 and CDR2 from the germline V gene are LGHNA and YNFKEQ.

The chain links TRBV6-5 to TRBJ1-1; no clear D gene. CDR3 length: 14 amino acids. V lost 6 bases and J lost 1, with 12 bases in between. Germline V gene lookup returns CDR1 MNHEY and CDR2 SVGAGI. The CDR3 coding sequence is TGTGCCAGCAGGGTCGGACTTTGGAACACTGAAGCTTTCTTT. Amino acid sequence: CASRVGLWNTEAFF.

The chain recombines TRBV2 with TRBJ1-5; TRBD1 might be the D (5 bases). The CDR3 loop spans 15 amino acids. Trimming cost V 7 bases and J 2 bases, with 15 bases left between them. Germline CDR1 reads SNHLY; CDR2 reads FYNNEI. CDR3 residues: CASKLDLGGNQPQHF. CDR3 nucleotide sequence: TGTGCCAGCAAGCTCGACCTAGGGGGCAATCAGCCCCAGCATTTT.

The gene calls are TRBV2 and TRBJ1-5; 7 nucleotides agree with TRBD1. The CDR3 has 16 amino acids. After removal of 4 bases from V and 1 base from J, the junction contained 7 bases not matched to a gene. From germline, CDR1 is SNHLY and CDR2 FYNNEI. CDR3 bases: TGTGCCAGCAGTGTGGCGACAGGGAGGAGCAATCAGCCCCAGCATTTT. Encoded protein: CASSVATGRSNQPQHF.

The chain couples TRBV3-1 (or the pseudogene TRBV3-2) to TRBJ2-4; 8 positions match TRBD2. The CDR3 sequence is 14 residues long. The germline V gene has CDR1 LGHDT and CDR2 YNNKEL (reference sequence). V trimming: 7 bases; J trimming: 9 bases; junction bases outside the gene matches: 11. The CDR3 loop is CASTISGTSSIQYF. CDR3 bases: TGTGCCAGCACAATCTCCGGGACTAGTAGCATTCAGTACTTC.

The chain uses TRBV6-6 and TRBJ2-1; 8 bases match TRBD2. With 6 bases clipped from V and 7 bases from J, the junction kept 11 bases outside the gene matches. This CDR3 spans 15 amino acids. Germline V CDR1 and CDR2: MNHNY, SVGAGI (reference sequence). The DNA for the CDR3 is TGTGCCAGCAGACCCAGCGGGAGAACAAGTAATGAGCAGTTCTTC. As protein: CASRPSGRTSNEQFF.

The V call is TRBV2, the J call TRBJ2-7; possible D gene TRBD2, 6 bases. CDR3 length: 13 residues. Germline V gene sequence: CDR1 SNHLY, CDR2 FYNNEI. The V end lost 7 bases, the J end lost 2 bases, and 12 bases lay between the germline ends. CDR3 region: CASNGGRTYEQYF. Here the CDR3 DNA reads TGTGCCAGCAATGGGGGGAGGACCTACGAGCAGTACTTC.

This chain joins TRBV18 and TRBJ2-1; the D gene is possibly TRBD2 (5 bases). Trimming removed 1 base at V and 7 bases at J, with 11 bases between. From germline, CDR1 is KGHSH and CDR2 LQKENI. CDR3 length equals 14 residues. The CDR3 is CASSPQGSENEQFF. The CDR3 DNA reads TGTGCCAGCTCACCACAAGGTAGCGAGAATGAGCAGTTCTTC.

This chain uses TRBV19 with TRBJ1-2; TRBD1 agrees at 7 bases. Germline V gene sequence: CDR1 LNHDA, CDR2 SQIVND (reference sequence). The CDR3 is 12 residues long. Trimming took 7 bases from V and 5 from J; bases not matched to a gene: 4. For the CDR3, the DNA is TGTGCCAGTACTGGGACAGCATATGGCTACACCTTC. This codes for CASTGTAYGYTF.

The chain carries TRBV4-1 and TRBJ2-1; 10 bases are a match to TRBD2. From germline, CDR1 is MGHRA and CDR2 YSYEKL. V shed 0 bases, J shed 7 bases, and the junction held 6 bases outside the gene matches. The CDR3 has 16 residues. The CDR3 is CASSQELAGVRNEQFF. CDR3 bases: TGCGCCAGCAGCCAAGAGCTAGCGGGAGTCCGGAATGAGCAGTTCTTC.

CDR3 residues: CASSLRTSGSYHEQFF. In DNA, the CDR3 is TGTGCCAGCAGCTTAAGGACTAGCGGGAGTTACCATGAGCAGTTCTTC. The chain couples TRBV7-3 to TRBJ2-1; 13 bases map to TRBD2. The ends lost 1 base at V and 8 bases at J; junction bases unmatched: 5. CDR1 is SGHTA and CDR2 is FQGTGA in the germline V gene. There are 16 residues in the CDR3.

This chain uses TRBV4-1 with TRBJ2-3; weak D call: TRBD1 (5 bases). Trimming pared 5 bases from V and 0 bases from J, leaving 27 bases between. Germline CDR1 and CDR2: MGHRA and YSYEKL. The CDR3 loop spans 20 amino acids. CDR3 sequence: CASSNPRLREPIISTDTQYF. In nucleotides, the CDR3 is TGCGCCAGCAGCAACCCCCGTCTCAGGGAACCCATTATAAGCACAGATACGCAGTATTTT.

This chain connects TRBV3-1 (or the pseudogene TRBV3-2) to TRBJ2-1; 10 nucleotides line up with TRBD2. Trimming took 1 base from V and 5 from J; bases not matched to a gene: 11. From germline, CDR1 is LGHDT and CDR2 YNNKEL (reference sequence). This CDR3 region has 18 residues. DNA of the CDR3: TGTGCCAGCAGCCAAGGAGGGGCAGGACTAGCGGTTAACAATGAGCAGTTCTTC. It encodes CASSQGGAGLAVNNEQFF.

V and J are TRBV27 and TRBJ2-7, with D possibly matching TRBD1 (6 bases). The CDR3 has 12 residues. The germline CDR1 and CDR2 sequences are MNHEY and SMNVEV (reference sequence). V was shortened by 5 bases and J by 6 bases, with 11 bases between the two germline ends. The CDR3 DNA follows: TGTGCCAGCAGTCACCAGGGGATCGAGCAGTACTTC. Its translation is CASSHQGIEQYF.

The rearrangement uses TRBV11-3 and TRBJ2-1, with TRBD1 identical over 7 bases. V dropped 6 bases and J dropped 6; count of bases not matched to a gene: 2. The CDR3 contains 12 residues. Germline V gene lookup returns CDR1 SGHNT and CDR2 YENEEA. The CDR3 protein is CASRGDSNEQFF. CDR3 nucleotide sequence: TGTGCCAGCAGAGGGGACAGCAATGAGCAGTTCTTC.

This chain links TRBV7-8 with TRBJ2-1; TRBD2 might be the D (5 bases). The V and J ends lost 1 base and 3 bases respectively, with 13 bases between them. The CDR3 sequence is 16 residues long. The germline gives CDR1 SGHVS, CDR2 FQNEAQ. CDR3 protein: CASSLGPAASYNEQFF. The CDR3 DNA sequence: TGTGCCAGCAGCTTAGGGCCAGCGGCGAGCTACAATGAGCAGTTCTTC.

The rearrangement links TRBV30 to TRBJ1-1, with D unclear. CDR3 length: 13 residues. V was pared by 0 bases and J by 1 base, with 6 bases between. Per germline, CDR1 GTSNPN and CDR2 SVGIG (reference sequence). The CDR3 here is CAWSVQPNTEAFF. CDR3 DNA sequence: TGTGCCTGGAGTGTACAGCCGAACACTGAAGCTTTCTTT.

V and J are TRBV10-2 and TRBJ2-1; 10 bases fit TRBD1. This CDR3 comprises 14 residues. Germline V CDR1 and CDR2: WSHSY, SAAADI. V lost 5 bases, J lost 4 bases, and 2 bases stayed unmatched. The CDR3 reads CASSPGQGYNEQFF. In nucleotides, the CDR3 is TGCGCCAGCAGTCCGGGACAGGGGTACAATGAGCAGTTCTTC.

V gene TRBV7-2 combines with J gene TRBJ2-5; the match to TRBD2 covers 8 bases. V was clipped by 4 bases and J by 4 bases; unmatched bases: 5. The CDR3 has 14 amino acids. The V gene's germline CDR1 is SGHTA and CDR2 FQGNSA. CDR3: CASSSPGGGETQYF. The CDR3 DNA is TGTGCCAGCAGCTCGCCGGGGGGGGGAGAGACCCAGTACTTC.

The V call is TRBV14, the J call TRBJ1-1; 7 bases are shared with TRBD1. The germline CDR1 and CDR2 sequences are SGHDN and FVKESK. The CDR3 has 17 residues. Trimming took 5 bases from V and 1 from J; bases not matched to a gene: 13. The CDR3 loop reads CASSKEGGMGWNTEAFF. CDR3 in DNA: TGTGCCAGCAGCAAGGAAGGGGGCATGGGGTGGAACACTGAAGCTTTCTTT.

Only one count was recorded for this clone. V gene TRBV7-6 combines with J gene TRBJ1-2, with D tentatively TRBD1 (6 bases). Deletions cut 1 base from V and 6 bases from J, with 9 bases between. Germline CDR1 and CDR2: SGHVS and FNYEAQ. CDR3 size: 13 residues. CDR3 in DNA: TGTGCCAGCAGCTTAGTTGCAGGGGATGGCTACACCTTC. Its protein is CASSLVAGDGYTF.

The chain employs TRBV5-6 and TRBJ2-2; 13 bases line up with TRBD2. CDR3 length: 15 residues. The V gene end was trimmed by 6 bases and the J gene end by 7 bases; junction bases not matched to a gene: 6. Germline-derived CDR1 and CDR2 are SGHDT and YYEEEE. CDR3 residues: CASTVLAGGVGELFF. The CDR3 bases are TGTGCCAGCACCGTACTAGCGGGAGGGGTCGGGGAGCTGTTTTTT.

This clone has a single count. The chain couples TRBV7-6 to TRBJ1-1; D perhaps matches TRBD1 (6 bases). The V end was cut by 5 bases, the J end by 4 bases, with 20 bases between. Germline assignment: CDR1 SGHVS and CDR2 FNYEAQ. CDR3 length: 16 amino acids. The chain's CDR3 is CASSPGVAGPTTEAFF. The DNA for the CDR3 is TGTGCCAGCAGCCCAGGGGTGGCAGGCCCGACCACTGAAGCTTTCTTT.

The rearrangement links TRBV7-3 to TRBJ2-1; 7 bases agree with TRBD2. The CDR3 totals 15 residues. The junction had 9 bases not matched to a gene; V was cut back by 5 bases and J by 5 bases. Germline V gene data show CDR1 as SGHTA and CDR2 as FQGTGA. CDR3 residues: CASSPGGSSDNEQFF. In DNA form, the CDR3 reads TGTGCCAGCAGCCCCGGCGGGAGTTCGGACAATGAGCAGTTCTTC.

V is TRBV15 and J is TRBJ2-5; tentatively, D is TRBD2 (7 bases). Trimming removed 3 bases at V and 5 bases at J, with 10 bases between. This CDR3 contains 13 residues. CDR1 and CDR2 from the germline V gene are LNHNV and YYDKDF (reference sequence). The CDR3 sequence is CATSRAGAETQYF. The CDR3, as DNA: TGTGCCACCAGCAGGGCGGGGGCTGAGACCCAGTACTTC.

The CDR3 DNA reads as TGTGCCAGCAGCTTAGTAATGGCGGGAGACCGTCGCGAGCAGTACTTC. Translated, it gives CASSLVMAGDRREQYF. V gene TRBV11-2 combines with J gene TRBJ2-7; TRBD2 matches at 7 bases. The V segment lost 1 base and the J segment 6 bases; nucleotides outside the gene matches: 12. The germline V gene encodes CDR1 SGHAT and CDR2 FQNNGV. The length of the CDR3 is 16 residues. The whole variable domain, remainder taken from reference TRBV11-2 and TRBJ2-7, is EAGVAQSPRYKIIEKRQSVAFWCNPISGHATLYWYQQILGQGPKLLIQFQNNGVVDDSQLPKDRFSAERLKGVDSTLKIQPAKLEDSAVYLCASSLVMAGDRREQYFGPGTRLTVT.

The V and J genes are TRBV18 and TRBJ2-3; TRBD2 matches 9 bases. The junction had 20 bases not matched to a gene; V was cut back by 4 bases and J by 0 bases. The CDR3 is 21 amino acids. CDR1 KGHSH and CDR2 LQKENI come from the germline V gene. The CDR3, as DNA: TGTGCCAGCTCACTAAGGAGTTTAGCGGGAGTAGCAGCCCCTAGCACAGATACGCAGTATTTT. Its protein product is CASSLRSLAGVAAPSTDTQYF.

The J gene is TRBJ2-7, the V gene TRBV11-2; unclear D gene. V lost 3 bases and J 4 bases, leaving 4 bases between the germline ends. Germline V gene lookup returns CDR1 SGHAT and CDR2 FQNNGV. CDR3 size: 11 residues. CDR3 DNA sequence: TGTGCCAGCAGCTTGACATACGAGCAGTACTTC. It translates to CASSLTYEQYF.

Here the CDR3 reads CARSLEAGCPYNEQFF. CDR3 nucleotide sequence: TGTGCCAGAAGCTTGGAAGCGGGATGCCCCTACAATGAGCAGTTCTTC. The genes are TRBV5-3 and TRBJ2-1; 7 positions agree with TRBD2. TRBV5-3 carries the ORF label, with uncertain function. V lost 0 bases and J lost 2; bases outside the gene matches: 5. The CDR3 is made up of 16 amino acids.